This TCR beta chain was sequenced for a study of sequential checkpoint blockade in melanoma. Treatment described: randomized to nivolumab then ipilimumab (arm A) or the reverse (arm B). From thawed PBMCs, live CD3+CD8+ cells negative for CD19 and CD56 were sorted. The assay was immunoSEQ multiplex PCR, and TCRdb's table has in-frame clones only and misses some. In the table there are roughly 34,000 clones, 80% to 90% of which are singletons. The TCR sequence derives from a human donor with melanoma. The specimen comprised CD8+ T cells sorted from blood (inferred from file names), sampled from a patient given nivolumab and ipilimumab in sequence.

The CDR3 DNA is TGTGCCAGCAGCTTAGCGGGGGGACTAGCGGGGACCTCCTACGAGCAGTACTTC. This translates into CASSLAGGLAGTSYEQYF. The genes are TRBV7-2 and TRBJ2-7; 13 bases are a match to TRBD2. CDR3 size: 18 residues. The V gene's germline CDR1 is SGHTA and CDR2 FQGNSA. The V segment lost 0 bases and the J segment 0 bases; nucleotides outside the gene matches: 5. The variable domain in full, with the rest retrieved from reference TRBV7-2 and TRBJ2-7, is GAGVSQSPSNKVTEKGKDVELRCDPISGHTALYWYRQSLGQGLEFLIYFQGNSAPDKSGLPSDRFSAERTGGSVSTLTIQRTQQEDSAVYLCASSLAGGLAGTSYEQYFGPGTRLTVT.